This T cell receptor (beta chain) comes out of a study of regulatory T cells in long-lasting Graves disease. This clonotype was counted only a few times. Time point here: newly diagnosed GD, antithyroid drugs for less than 3 months. Following extraction of RNA from PBMCs, that RNA was used to make the TCR library. Library construction for TCR beta used iRepertoire HTBI primers and Arm-PCR of CDR3 regions. One entry per CDR3 protein, called by TCRdb with MiXCR from the multiplex PCR reads. The sample consists of around 450,000 distinct CDR3 sequences, roughly 15% of them appearing once. The V end lost 0 bases, the J end lost 5 bases, and 14 bases lay between the germline ends. The germline V gene has CDR1 LGHDT and CDR2 YNNKEL (reference sequence). CDR3 length: 15 amino acids. These data also formed part of another study, on T cells in Graves' hyperthyroidism and ophthalmopathy. As reported in that work: TCR CDR3 regions were first amplified by RT-PCR with HTBI primers. Blood also contained most expanded thyroid clonotypes above 0.001.

The source of this sequence is a woman between 35 and 50 years old with Graves disease. This specimen was peripheral blood mononuclear cells (PBMCs), taken at new diagnosis, from a patient treated with antithyroid drugs. The chain employs TRBV3-1 and TRBJ2-7, with D hard to call. CDR3 bases: TGTGCCAGCAGCCAAGACCAGGTCCTGAGCGACGAGCAGTACTTC. As protein: CASSQDQVLSDEQYF.